What follows is one T cell receptor beta chain and its context. The data originate from a study of blood T cell repertoires in COVID-19. The CDR3 has 15 amino acids. Germline V gene lookup returns CDR1 KGHSH and CDR2 LQKENI. The V gene lost 6 bases and the J gene lost 7 bases, with 18 bases spanning the gap. Sequencing used immunoSEQ multiplex PCR; TCRdb keeps in-frame clones, though not all of them. This sample yields approximately 500,000 clones, of which 80% to 90% are seen a single time; approximately 3.4% belongs to the top ten. The V and J genes are TRBV18 and TRBJ1-4; the D gene is possibly TRBD1 (5 bases). The sequenced material came from peripheral blood. This clonotype originated in a human donor in a cohort sampled during active COVID-19. CDR3 sequence reads: CASSPQGTGGEKLFF. CDR3 bases: TGTGCCAGCTCTCCCCAAGGCACAGGTGGTGAAAAACTGTTTTTT.